This T cell receptor (beta chain) comes out of a study of cytomegalovirus exposure and HLA in healthy donors. Across the whole study: Genotyping of 400 or so donors showed that about 79% belonged to the Caucasian-associated ancestry cluster.

Remarks on this clone: The antigen is unknown.

The PCR contained 60 Vbeta and 13 Jbeta primers. Source study methods: Later, an analysis found about 80 million unique TCR beta chains, and about 10 million of these were shared. Sequencing used immunoSEQ multiplex PCR; TCRdb keeps in-frame clones, though not all of them. The DNA was the basis for D and trimming; V, J and clone size are from that table. The table shows over 100,000 clones, with 55% to 65% occurring only once. Study findings and constraints: The authors later found HLA-associated TCR beta chains more clonally expanded than equally common others.

The sample taken for sequencing was PBMCs. This receptor was identified in a woman aged 25 to 39 in good health and CMV-seronegative.

CDR3: CASSRMQGNTGELFF. The CDR3 nucleotides are TGTGCCAGCAGCAGAATGCAGGGGAACACCGGGGAGCTGTTTTTT. This sequence joins TRBV5-5 and TRBJ2-2, with D perhaps TRBD1 (5 bases). The CDR3 is 15 amino acids. V was pared by 4 bases and J by 1 base, with 11 bases between. Germline lookup yields CDR1 SGHKS and CDR2 YYEKEE (reference sequence).